This is a list of T cell receptor beta chains from one sample in a study of early T cells in non-severe SARS-CoV-2 infection. Using its own MiXCR run on the 5' RACE reads, TCRdb lists one record per CDR3 protein. This table has tens of thousands of distinct CDR3 sequences, roughly an eighth appearing once. Sequences were obtained from whole blood. These receptors were taken from an adult who was a healthcare worker with PCR-confirmed SARS-CoV-2 infection or an uninfected control (not recorded which). CDR3s include the opening cysteine and the closing phenylalanine or tryptophan. The D gene is left open where the match is weak. Clone size is given for some rows only: seen once, a few or many times, or a class if the clone is expanded.

TGTGCCAGCAGCTTACCCCTGGGCACTGAAGCTTTCTTT | CASSLPLGTEAFF | many | TRBJ1-1 | TRBV11-2 | 13 | .
TGTGCCAGCAGTTACGGGGGCAATCAGCCCCAGCATTTT | CASSYGGNQPQHF | many | TRBJ1-5 | TRBV6-5 | 13 | .
TGTGCCACGGGGACAGACTTAGAGACCCAGTACTTC | CATGTDLETQYF | many | TRBJ2-5 | TRBV24-1 | 12 | TRBD1
TGCAGTGCTAGAAGGGCGGGGGGACAAGAGACCCAGTACTTC | CSARRAGGQETQYF | many | TRBJ2-5 | TRBV20-1 | 14 | TRBD2
TGCAGTGCCACACGGGCAAATACTAACACTGAAGCTTTCTTT | CSATRANTNTEAFF | many | TRBJ1-1 | TRBV20-1 | 14 | .
TGTGCCAGCACCGGACTAGCGGGAGACTCCTACAATGAGCAGTTCTTC | CASTGLAGDSYNEQFF | many | TRBJ2-1 | TRBV7-8 | 16 | TRBD2
TGTGCCAGCAGTTACTCTTTGGGGGCAGGGTACGAGCAGTACTTC | CASSYSLGAGYEQYF | . | TRBJ2-7 | TRBV6-5 | 15 | .
TGCAGCGGCGACCATGGGGGGACTGAAGCTTTCTTT | CSGDHGGTEAFF | many | TRBJ1-1 | TRBV29-1 | 12 | .
TGTGCCAGCAGCCCACTAGCGGTCACAGATACGCAGTATTTT | CASSPLAVTDTQYF | many | TRBJ2-3 | TRBV4-2 | 14 | TRBD2
TGTGCCAGCAGCTTAAGATCAAGAGCTTTCTTT | CASSLRSRAFF | . | TRBJ1-1 | TRBV7-2 | 11 | .
TGTGCCAGCAGCTTAGTTACTCCCGGAATCCGGGCATTCAATCAGCCCCAGCATTTT | CASSLVTPGIRAFNQPQHF | many | TRBJ1-5 | TRBV7-2 | 19 | .
TGTGCCAGCAGCCTGGGGCCAGTCGGCTACACCTTC | CASSLGPVGYTF | many | TRBJ1-2 | TRBV7-2 | 12 | .
TGTGCCAGCAGTGGGGGGAGCCCGAGTCACGAGCAGTACTTC | CASSGGSPSHEQYF | many | TRBJ2-7 | TRBV13 | 14 | .
TGTGCCAGCAGTTTGACAGGGAGCAATCAGCCCCAGCATTTT | CASSLTGSNQPQHF | many | TRBJ1-5 | TRBV27 | 14 | TRBD1
TGCAGCGTTGAAGGGACAGGGCCCTACGAGCAGTACTTC | CSVEGTGPYEQYF | many | TRBJ2-7 | TRBV29-1 | 13 | TRBD1
TGCAGCGTCATGGGACATCCCCCTCGTTATGGCTACACCTTC | CSVMGHPPRYGYTF | many | TRBJ1-2 | TRBV29-1 | 14 | .
TGTGCCAGCAGTCCGGACAGCGCATATCGTGAGGATGGCTACACCTTC | CASSPDSAYREDGYTF | many | TRBJ1-2 | TRBV6-6 | 16 | .